This T cell receptor beta chain was sequenced during a study of blood T cells in healthy people across ages. The ends were cut back, 5 bases at V and 4 bases at J, with 10 bases in the middle. Germline V CDR1 and CDR2: SEHNR, FQNEAQ (reference sequence). There are 13 residues in the CDR3. Primers used in a second PCR of about 7 to 12 cycles were a sample-barcoded 5' primer and a J-beta primer mix. Using its own MiXCR run on the 5' RACE reads, TCRdb lists one record per CDR3 protein. The sample has hundreds of thousands of distinct CDR3 sequences, 25% seen once. The sample also formed part of further work on T cells of mothers and their children. As that study records: Each donor was one of three healthy Caucasian mothers or one of their six children.

This rearrangement joins TRBV7-9 to TRBJ2-3, with a tentative D call TRBD1 (6 bases). The clonotype originates from a boy aged 10-17 years in good health. Sequenced: blood. DNA for the CDR3: TGTGCCAGCAGCATGGCAGGGGCAGATACGCAGTATTTT. Amino acids: CASSMAGADTQYF.